This entry describes one TCR beta chain. The antigen remains unidentified. This specimen comes from a study of cytomegalovirus exposure and HLA in healthy donors. Points from the study as a whole: HLA allele associations emerged for about 16,000 TCR beta sequences in a later analysis, at 0.05 false discovery rate.

Use of 60 Vbeta and 13 Jbeta primers characterized the PCR. The table came from immunoSEQ multiplex PCR; TCRdb's copy has only in-frame clones and leaves some out. The sample yields around 130,000 clones, more than 80% seen once. The specimen sequenced was PBMCs. The clonotype was recovered from a man aged 35 to 55 in good health and CMV-seronegative.

The CDR3 sequence is CASSSDWPVNTEAFF. In nucleotides, the CDR3 is TGTGCCAGTAGTAGCGACTGGCCGGTGAACACTGAAGCTTTCTTT. This sequence joins TRBV19 and TRBJ1-1; D is undetermined. CDR1 and CDR2 (germline): LNHDA, SQIVND (reference sequence). Trimming pared 4 bases from V and 0 bases from J, leaving 12 bases between. The CDR3 consists of 15 residues.